Listed below are T cell receptor beta chains from one sample, sequenced in a study of blood T cell repertoires in COVID-19. TCRdb's copy holds only in-frame clones and misses some; the assay was immunoSEQ multiplex PCR. The sample shows 180,000 or so clones, more than 75% of them seen only once. Sequencing was carried out using PBMCs or T cells enriched from blood (not recorded which). The source of these receptors is a human donor with acute COVID-19. The donor label of this sample is uncertain. CDR3s include the opening cysteine and the closing phenylalanine or tryptophan. Each record gives: CDR3 protein, V gene, clone size, D gene. D genes are given only for firm matches. Size is omitted from some rows. Given values are once, few, many or a class for expanded clones.

CDR3 protein: CASSMVTQGGTEAFF
V gene: TRBV19
clone size: .
D gene: .

CDR3 protein: CASSLILGSSPLHF
V gene: TRBV7-3
clone size: many
D gene: .

CDR3 protein: CASSVGGHQPQHF
V gene: TRBV6-5
clone size: .
D gene: .

CDR3 protein: CASSEMDYTDTQYF
V gene: TRBV10-1
clone size: .
D gene: .

CDR3 protein: CASSRRVTEAFF
V gene: TRBV5-6
clone size: once
D gene: .

CDR3 protein: CASSRSGGGAGSGYTF
V gene: TRBV6-6
clone size: .
D gene: .

CDR3 protein: CASSITSLDIQYF
V gene: TRBV19
clone size: .
D gene: .

CDR3 protein: CASSLGTSGLQETQYF
V gene: TRBV13
clone size: .
D gene: .

CDR3 protein: CASRRSALAESSYNEQFF
V gene: TRBV6-4
clone size: .
D gene: TRBD2

CDR3 protein: CASSSGDPSTDTQYF
V gene: TRBV5-1
clone size: .
D gene: .

CDR3 protein: CASRDRGNTEAFF
V gene: TRBV9
clone size: few
D gene: TRBD1